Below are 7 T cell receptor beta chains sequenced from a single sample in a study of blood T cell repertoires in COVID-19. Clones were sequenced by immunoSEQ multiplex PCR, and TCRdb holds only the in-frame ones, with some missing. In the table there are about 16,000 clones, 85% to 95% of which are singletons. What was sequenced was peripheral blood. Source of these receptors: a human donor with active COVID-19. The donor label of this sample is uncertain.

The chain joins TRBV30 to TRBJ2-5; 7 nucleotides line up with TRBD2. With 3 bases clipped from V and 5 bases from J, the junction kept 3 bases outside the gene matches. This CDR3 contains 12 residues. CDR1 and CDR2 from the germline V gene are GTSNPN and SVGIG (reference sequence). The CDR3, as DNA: TGTGCCTGGAGGCAGGGAGGGGAGACCCAGTACTTC. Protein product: CAWRQGGETQYF. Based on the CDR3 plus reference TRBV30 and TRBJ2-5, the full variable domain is SQTIHQWPATLVQPVGSPLSLECTVEGTSNPNLYWYRQAAGRGLQLLFYSVGIGQISSEVPQNLSASRPQDRQFILSSKKLLLSDSGFYLCAWRQGGETQYFGPGTRLLVL.

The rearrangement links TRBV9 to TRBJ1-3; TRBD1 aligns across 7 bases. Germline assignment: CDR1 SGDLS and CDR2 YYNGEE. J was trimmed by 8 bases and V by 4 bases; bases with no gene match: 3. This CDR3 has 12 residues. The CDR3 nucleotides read TGTGCCAGCAGCCAACAGGGGCACACCATATATTTT. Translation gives CASSQQGHTIYF. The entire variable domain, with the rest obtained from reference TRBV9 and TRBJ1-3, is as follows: DSGVTQTPKHLITATGQRVTLRCSPRSGDLSVYWYQQSLDQGLQFLIQYYNGEERAKGNILERFSAQQFPDLHSELNLSSLELGDSALYFCASSQQGHTIYFGEGSWLTVV.

CDR3 in amino acids: CASSRQVLNTEAFF. The CDR3 region has the DNA TGTGCCAGTAGTAGACAGGTTTTGAACACTGAAGCTTTCTTT. The chain recombines TRBV19 with TRBJ1-1; TRBD1 is a possible D gene (6 bases). Deletions cut 4 bases from V and 0 bases from J, with 9 bases between. CDR1 and CDR2 (germline): LNHDA, SQIVND (reference sequence). This CDR3 comprises 14 residues.

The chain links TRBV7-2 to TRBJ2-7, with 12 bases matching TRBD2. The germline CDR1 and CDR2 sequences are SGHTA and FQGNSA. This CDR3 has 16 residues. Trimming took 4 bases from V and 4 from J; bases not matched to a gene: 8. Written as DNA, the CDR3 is TGTGCCAGCAGCTCTCGACTAGCGGGAGTGGAATACGAGCAGTACTTC. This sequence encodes CASSSRLAGVEYEQYF. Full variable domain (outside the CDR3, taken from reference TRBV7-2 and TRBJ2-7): GAGVSQSPSNKVTEKGKDVELRCDPISGHTALYWYRQSLGQGLEFLIYFQGNSAPDKSGLPSDRFSAERTGGSVSTLTIQRTQQEDSAVYLCASSSRLAGVEYEQYFGPGTRLTVT.

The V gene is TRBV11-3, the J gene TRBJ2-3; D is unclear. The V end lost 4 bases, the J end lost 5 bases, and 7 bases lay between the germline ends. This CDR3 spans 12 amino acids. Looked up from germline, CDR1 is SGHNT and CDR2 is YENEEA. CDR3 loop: CASSSSRDTQYF. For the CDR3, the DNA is TGTGCCAGCAGCTCCTCGCGAGATACGCAGTATTTT. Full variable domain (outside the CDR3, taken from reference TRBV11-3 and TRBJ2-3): EAGVVQSPRYKIIEKKQPVAFWCNPISGHNTLYWYLQNLGQGPELLIRYENEEAVDDSQLPKDRFSAERLKGVDSTLKIQPAELGDSAVYLCASSSSRDTQYFGPGTRLTVL.

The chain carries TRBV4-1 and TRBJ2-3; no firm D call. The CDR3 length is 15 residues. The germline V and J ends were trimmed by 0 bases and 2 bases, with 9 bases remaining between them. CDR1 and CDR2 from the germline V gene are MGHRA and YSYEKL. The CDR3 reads CASSQDTTPTDTQYF. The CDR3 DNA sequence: TGCGCCAGCAGCCAAGATACTACACCCACAGATACGCAGTATTTT.

CDR3 sequence reads: CASSYDRGRDYGYTF. Written as DNA, the CDR3 is TGTGCCAGCAGTTATGACAGGGGGCGCGACTATGGCTACACCTTC. The gene calls are TRBV6-6 and TRBJ1-2; 10 nucleotides match TRBD1. The CDR3 has 15 amino acids. V dropped 3 bases and J dropped 3; count of bases not matched to a gene: 4. CDR1 and CDR2 (germline): MNHNY, SVGAGI (reference sequence).